Each of the 17 T cell receptor beta chains below was sequenced from the same sample in a study of cytomegalovirus exposure and HLA in healthy donors. A multiplex PCR was run with 60 Vbeta primers and 13 Jbeta primers. Sequencing was performed with immunoSEQ multiplex PCR; in TCRdb, only in-frame clones are kept and a portion is missing. The table has approximately 180,000 clones, more than 70% seen once. Sequenced sample: PBMCs. These receptors all come from a woman in her thirties or forties in good health and CMV-seronegative.

CDR3 nucleotide sequence: TGCGCCAGCAGTGAGACTGGCGGGACAGGAGTCTACGAGCAGTACGTC. This translates into CASSETGGTGVYEQYV. V usage is TRBV10-1 and J usage is TRBJ2-7; 8 positions match TRBD1. J gave up 3 bases and V 2 bases, and 9 bases lay outside the gene matches. This CDR3 region has 16 residues. Germline V gene sequence: CDR1 WNHNN, CDR2 SYGVQD (reference sequence).

The rearrangement uses TRBV15 and TRBJ2-7, with TRBD2 identical over 13 bases. V trimming: 9 bases; J trimming: 0 bases; junction bases outside the gene matches: 2. Germline V gene sequence: CDR1 LNHNV, CDR2 YYDKDF (reference sequence). The CDR3 has 14 amino acids. The CDR3 bases are TGTGCCACTCGGACTAGCGGGAGCTCCTACGAGCAGTACTTC. It is translated as CATRTSGSSYEQYF.

This clone was detected only a few times. V is TRBV30 and J is TRBJ1-1; 8 bases line up with TRBD1. The CDR3 consists of 12 residues. J was trimmed by 1 base and V by 5 bases; bases with no gene match: 0. The germline V gene encodes CDR1 GTSNPN and CDR2 SVGIG (reference sequence). The CDR3 reads CAWDRGNTEAFF. The CDR3 DNA is TGTGCCTGGGACAGGGGGAACACTGAAGCTTTCTTT.

CDR3 in DNA: TGCGCCAGCAGCTTGGTAGCGGGAGAGTACAATGAGCAGTTCTTC. It codes for CASSLVAGEYNEQFF. This chain joins TRBV5-1 and TRBJ2-1, with 9 positions matching TRBD2. The germline V gene has CDR1 SGHRS and CDR2 YFSETQ. V dropped 0 bases and J dropped 4; count of bases not matched to a gene: 2. This CDR3 is built from 15 residues. The whole variable domain, filled in from reference TRBV5-1 and TRBJ2-1, reads KAGVTQTPRYLIKTRGQQVTLSCSPISGHRSVSWYQQTPGQGLQFLFEYFSETQRNKGNFPGRFSGRQFSNSRSEMNVSTLELGDSALYLCASSLVAGEYNEQFFGPGTRLTVL.

The CDR3, as DNA: TGTGCCAGTAGTATTACGGGGGGCTCAACAGATACGCAGTATTTT. This encodes CASSITGGSTDTQYF. The chain couples TRBV19 to TRBJ2-3; a weak D match, TRBD2 (7 bases). With 3 bases removed from V and 3 bases from J, the gap between germline ends came to 13 bases. The CDR3 consists of 15 residues. Germline CDR1 is LNHDA and CDR2 is SQIVND (reference sequence).

This chain uses TRBV9 with TRBJ2-3; D perhaps matches TRBD1 (6 bases). The CDR3 covers 16 residues. With 4 bases removed from V and 2 bases from J, the gap between germline ends came to 17 bases. Germline V lookup: CDR1 SGDLS, CDR2 YYNGEE. The CDR3 loop is CASSPPLQGATDTQYF. The CDR3 nucleotides are TGTGCCAGCAGCCCTCCTCTACAGGGAGCCACAGATACGCAGTATTTT.

This rearrangement joins TRBV6-6 to TRBJ2-3; 8 bases agree with TRBD2. CDR1 is MNHNY, CDR2 SVGAGI, per germline (reference sequence). V trimming: 0 bases; J trimming: 4 bases; junction bases outside the gene matches: 3. This CDR3 has 15 residues. The CDR3 coding sequence is TGTGCCAGCAGTTACTCGACTAGCGTCGCAGATACGCAGTATTTT. Encoded protein: CASSYSTSVADTQYF.

The chain combines TRBV9 with TRBJ2-5; 15 nucleotides agree with TRBD2. The germline V gene has CDR1 SGDLS and CDR2 YYNGEE. V lost 4 bases, J lost 4 bases, and 8 bases stayed unmatched. This CDR3 comprises 17 residues. CDR3 sequence (DNA): TGTGCCAGCAGCTCCGGGACTAGCGGGAGGTGGGTAGAGACCCAGTACTTC. Its protein is CASSSGTSGRWVETQYF.

V usage is TRBV19 and J usage is TRBJ2-7; possibly TRBD1 for D (6 bases). V lost 1 base and J 5 bases, leaving 12 bases between the germline ends. Per the germline V gene, CDR1 is LNHDA and CDR2 is SQIVND (reference sequence). This CDR3 has 14 amino acids. In DNA form, the CDR3 reads TGTGCCAGTAGTATAGGCGGCCCAGGGGACGAGCAGTACTTC. Translating gives CASSIGGPGDEQYF.

The chain uses TRBV7-2 and TRBJ2-7, with D unresolved. The V end lost 4 bases, the J end lost 3 bases, and 10 bases lay between the germline ends. CDR3 length equals 13 residues. Germline V lookup: CDR1 SGHTA, CDR2 FQGNSA. The CDR3 sequence: CASSSRPNYEQYV. The CDR3 coding sequence is TGTGCCAGCAGCTCCCGTCCCAACTACGAGCAGTACGTC.

The chain has TRBV4-1 and TRBJ2-1; 10 bases match TRBD2. The CDR3 contains 15 residues. The V gene's germline CDR1 is MGHRA and CDR2 YSYEKL. V lost 5 bases to trimming and J lost 6 bases; unmatched junction nucleotides: 7. The CDR3 sequence is CASSSGTSASNEQFF. The CDR3 nucleotides read TGCGCCAGCAGCTCCGGGACTAGCGCTTCCAATGAGCAGTTCTTC.

The chain couples TRBV7-3 to TRBJ2-5; TRBD1 matches at 7 bases. Germline CDR1 SGHTA, CDR2 FQGTGA. This CDR3 contains 13 residues. The V segment lost 6 bases and the J segment 4 bases; nucleotides outside the gene matches: 5. DNA for the CDR3: TGTGCCAGCAGTCTAGGGACAGCAGAGACCCAGTACTTC. It translates to CASSLGTAETQYF.

This chain connects TRBV12-5 to TRBJ2-5; possible D gene TRBD1, 6 bases. The CDR3 covers 13 residues. Trimming took 4 bases from V and 5 from J, leaving 11 bases between them. Germline lookup yields CDR1 LGHNT and CDR2 FRNRAP. The CDR3 nucleotides read TGTGCTAGTGGTTGGACAGACGACGAGACCCAGTACTTC. Protein sequence: CASGWTDDETQYF.

The CDR3, as DNA: TGCAGCGTTGAACTCCGGACAGTAAGAAACACCATATATTTT. Residues: CSVELRTVRNTIYF. J is TRBJ1-3 and V is TRBV29-1; the D gene is possibly TRBD1 (6 bases). Trimming pared 2 bases from V and 5 bases from J, leaving 13 bases between. Germline-derived CDR1 and CDR2 are SQVTM and ANQGSEA. This CDR3 has 14 amino acids.

The V gene is TRBV25-1, the J gene TRBJ1-4; the D is unclear. Deletions cut 0 bases from V and 2 bases from J, with 4 bases between. Looked up from germline, CDR1 is MGHDK and CDR2 is SYGVNS. The CDR3 length is 14 residues. The CDR3 DNA follows: TGTGCCAGCAGTGAATACCGGACTAATGAAAAACTGTTTTTT. Protein sequence: CASSEYRTNEKLFF.

The V and J genes are TRBV4-3 and TRBJ1-4; TRBD1 matches at 9 bases. This CDR3 is built from 16 residues. The germline gives CDR1 LGHNA, CDR2 YSLEER. Unmatched junction bases numbered 7, after V lost 0 bases and J lost 8 bases. The CDR3 sequence: CASSQDLTGGGEKLFF. Here the CDR3 DNA reads TGCGCCAGCAGCCAAGATTTGACAGGGGGTGGGGAAAAACTGTTTTTT.

The chain has TRBV9 and TRBJ1-1; D is undetermined. Germline V lookup: CDR1 SGDLS, CDR2 YYNGEE. The V end was cut by 5 bases, the J end by 3 bases, with 11 bases between. The CDR3 has 13 residues. CDR3 nucleotides: TGTGCCAGCAGGAGATTGGAGGACACTGAAGCTTTCTTT. Its translation: CASRRLEDTEAFF.